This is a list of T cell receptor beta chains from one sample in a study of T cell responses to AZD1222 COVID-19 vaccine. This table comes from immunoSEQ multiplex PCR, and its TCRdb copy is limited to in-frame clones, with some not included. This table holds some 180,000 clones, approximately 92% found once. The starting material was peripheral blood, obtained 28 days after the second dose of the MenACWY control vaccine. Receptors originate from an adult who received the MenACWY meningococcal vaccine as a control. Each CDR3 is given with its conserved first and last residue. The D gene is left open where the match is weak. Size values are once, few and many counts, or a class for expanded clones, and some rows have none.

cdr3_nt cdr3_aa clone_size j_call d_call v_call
TGTGCCAGGGGACAGCCCCAGCATTTT CARGQPQHF - TRBJ1-5 - TRBV15
TGTGCCAGCAGTGCTACCGGGACAGGCTATGGCTACACCTTC CASSATGTGYGYTF - TRBJ1-2 TRBD1 TRBV25-1
TGCGCCAGCAGCTCCAGGGGGGACTATGGCTACACCTTC CASSSRGDYGYTF - TRBJ1-2 TRBD1 TRBV5-1
TGCGCCAGCAGTGAACAGGAGGGGGCGACGAATACGCAGTATTTT CASSEQEGATNTQYF - TRBJ2-3 - TRBV10-2
TGTGCCAGCAGTGAAAGCGGGGAATACTATGGCTACACCTTC CASSESGEYYGYTF - TRBJ1-2 - TRBV6-1
TGTGCCAGCAGTGAGGGGGCGTATGAAAAACTGTTTTTT CASSEGAYEKLFF - TRBJ1-4 - TRBV25-1
TGTGCCATCAGTCCGGGGTTTAGACAGCCTTCTTTATCCTACGAGCAGTACTTC CAISPGFRQPSLSYEQYF once TRBJ2-7 - TRBV10-3
TGTGCCAGCAGAGGGCAGAGCTCCTACAATGAGCAGTTCTTC CASRGQSSYNEQFF once TRBJ2-1 - TRBV28
TGTGCCAGTAGACAACAGGATCACTCTGGGGCCAACGTCCTGACTTTC CASRQQDHSGANVLTF - TRBJ2-6 - TRBV19
TGCGCCAGCAGCCCGAAGACAGGGGATCAGCCCCAGCATTTT CASSPKTGDQPQHF - TRBJ1-5 TRBD1 TRBV4-1
TGTGCCAGCAGCCCCCGGTTAAATCAGCCCCAGCATTTT CASSPRLNQPQHF - TRBJ1-5 - TRBV7-9
TGTGCCAGCAGTTTGCTTGGACGGACTTTGAACACTGAAGCTTTCTTT CASSLLGRTLNTEAFF - TRBJ1-1 - TRBV28
TGTGCCAGCGGAACTAGAAGCACAGATACGCAGTATTTT CASGTRSTDTQYF - TRBJ2-3 - TRBV6-5
TGTGCCATCAGTGACCAGACAGGGGTGGGGCAGCCCCAGCATTTT CAISDQTGVGQPQHF few TRBJ1-5 TRBD1 TRBV10-3
TGTGCCAGCAGCTTGTCAGGGGGGAGCAATCAGCCCCAGCATTTT CASSLSGGSNQPQHF - TRBJ1-5 TRBD1 TRBV7-2
TGCGCCAGCAGCCAAAACAGTGAGAACTATGGCTACACCTTC CASSQNSENYGYTF - TRBJ1-2 - TRBV4-3
TGCGCCAGCAGCTTACGGGCTAGCGGGTCTAGCACAGATACGCAGTATTTT CASSLRASGSSTDTQYF - TRBJ2-3 TRBD2 TRBV5-1
TGTGCCAGCAGCTTGGCTTTAGAGACTAGCGGGAGTACGCAGTATTTT CASSLALETSGSTQYF - TRBJ2-3 TRBD2 TRBV5-8
TGTGCCACCAGTGATCCCGGGACACTCGGGGGCTACACCTTC CATSDPGTLGGYTF - TRBJ1-2 - TRBV24-1
TGTGCCAGCAGCCAAGACAGGGGGACTGAAGCTTTCTTT CASSQDRGTEAFF - TRBJ1-1 TRBD1 TRBV4-2
TGTGCCACCAGAAACGCCGGGACAGGGGCGAATAAACTGTTTTTT CATRNAGTGANKLFF - TRBJ1-4 TRBD1 TRBV15
TGTGCCAGCAGCTTTTGGGGACAGCCAAATCAGCCCCAGCATTTT CASSFWGQPNQPQHF - TRBJ1-5 TRBD1 TRBV5-5
TGTGCCAGCAGCCAAGATCTGGCCTCAAATGAAAAACTGTTTTTT CASSQDLASNEKLFF once TRBJ1-4 - TRBV14
TGTGCCAGCAGCAGGACAGGGGGCGGTTATGGCTACACCTTC CASSRTGGGYGYTF - TRBJ1-2 TRBD1 TRBV6-6
TGTGCCAGCAGCTTAGTAACGGTCTGGGAGGGAAGCTCCTACGAGCAGTACTTC CASSLVTVWEGSSYEQYF - TRBJ2-7 TRBD2 TRBV7-2
TGTGCCAGCAGTGAATCGACTTCAGGGCGCACTGAAGCTTTCTTT CASSESTSGRTEAFF - TRBJ1-1 - TRBV25-1
TGTGCCTGGAGTGGGGGAGGAGGGATTCTCTACGAGCAGTACTTC CAWSGGGGILYEQYF - TRBJ2-7 - TRBV30
TGTGCCAGCAGTTACTCGACAGGGGTCACTGAAGCTTTCTTT CASSYSTGVTEAFF - TRBJ1-1 TRBD1 TRBV6-5
TGTGCCAGCTCACCTTTTCGGGAACGCACTGGAAACACCATATATTTT CASSPFRERTGNTIYF - TRBJ1-3 - TRBV18
TGTGCCAGCAGTCACAGGGACTCTGGCTACACCTTC CASSHRDSGYTF few TRBJ1-2 - TRBV28
TGTGCCTGGAGTGTATCCGGGGGCCTCTATGGCTACACCTTC CAWSVSGGLYGYTF - TRBJ1-2 - TRBV30
TGTGCCTGGGCTCCCCTTGCGGGGGCAGAGACCCAGTACTTC CAWAPLAGAETQYF - TRBJ2-5 - TRBV30
TGTGCCAGCAGTTTGACTAGCGGGGGGGTAACAGATACGCAGTATTTT CASSLTSGGVTDTQYF - TRBJ2-3 TRBD2 TRBV27
TGCGCCAGCAGCCAAGATCGGGTCTACGAGCAGTACTTC CASSQDRVYEQYF - TRBJ2-7 - TRBV4-1
TGTGCCAGCAGCCAATCGGCCCCGGGGGATGCTGGCTACACCTTC CASSQSAPGDAGYTF - TRBJ1-2 - TRBV3-1/TRBV3-2
TGTGCCAGCAGCAAAGCGGGGAGGGACAGGGGGCTATACGAGCAGTACTTC CASSKAGRDRGLYEQYF - TRBJ2-7 - TRBV21-1
TGTGCCAGCAGCTTGAACGGCGCAGATACGCAGTATTTT CASSLNGADTQYF - TRBJ2-3 - TRBV5-4
TGTGCCTGGAGTGTACCAATCCAGGGGAATGGGCAGTACTTC CAWSVPIQGNGQYF few TRBJ2-7 - TRBV30
TGCAGCGTTGAAGGAGGGGGAGGACAGCAAGAGACCCAGTACTTC CSVEGGGGQQETQYF - TRBJ2-5 - TRBV29-1
TGTGCCAGCAAACGTATGGGCACCGGGGAGCTGTTTTTT CASKRMGTGELFF once TRBJ2-2 - TRBV3-1/TRBV3-2
TGTGCCAGCGCTCTTGGGACAGCGGCCCGCTACGAGCAGTACTTC CASALGTAARYEQYF - TRBJ2-7 TRBD1 TRBV6-5
TGTGCCAGCAGCCCGGACAGCTATGGCTACACCTTC CASSPDSYGYTF once TRBJ1-2 - TRBV5-4
TGTGCCAGTAGTATAAGGGTAGGGGGCGTCGGCAATGAGCAGTTCTTC CASSIRVGGVGNEQFF - TRBJ2-1 TRBD1 TRBV19